Listed below are T cell receptor beta chains from one sample, sequenced in a study of OX40 agonist ivuxolimab in advanced cancers. The repertoire was sequenced with immunoSEQ multiplex PCR; TCRdb's copy has only in-frame clones and lacks some. The data hold some 51,000 clones, with 60% to 80% observed a single time. The sequencing used CD4+ or CD8+ T cells sorted from blood, collected in a trial of the OX40 agonist ivuxolimab. The receptors were gathered from an adult with an advanced solid tumor such as melanoma, head and neck, liver or kidney cancer. The CDR3 runs from the conserved cysteine through the conserved F or W. D genes are given only for firm matches.

cdr3_length	v_call	d_call	cdr3_aa
19	TRBV27	.	CASSFHGVTDSPLKYEQYF
14	TRBV6-5	.	CASSGTTSTGPQHF
17	TRBV28	.	CASSFSVRYLTKNIQYF
14	TRBV6-5	.	CASSSWGAANEQFF
10	TRBV6-5	.	CASMGNIQYF
15	TRBV6-5	TRBD1	CASIRTGGGNTEAFF
14	TRBV19	.	CASSIGRANTEAFF
15	TRBV6-1	TRBD1	CASRAAGGLNQPQHF
12	TRBV2	.	CASTGSYNEQFF
16	TRBV5-1	.	CATAPVSGGLNPEAFF
15	TRBV10-1	TRBD2	CASSEFLAGGNEQFF
13	TRBV4-1	.	CASSLDGDTEAFF
13	TRBV7-3	TRBD1	CASGTGGNTEAFF
17	TRBV5-1	.	CASSLVADARTGNTIYF
17	TRBV11-2	.	CASSSLSGKGGYYEQYF
14	TRBV5-1	.	CASTRDGMNTEAFF
14	TRBV5-1	.	CASSRADRDYGYTF
11	TRBV20-1	.	CSARRSTEAFF
14	TRBV5-1	.	CASSPEPGLGTQYF
15	TRBV28	.	CASSLTPLSLYGYTF
15	TRBV10-1	TRBD2	CASSAGTSGTYEQYF
14	TRBV5-6	.	CASSPGRNSYEQYF
15	TRBV6-1	TRBD1	CASRGDRVIYNEQFF
16	TRBV4-1	TRBD1	CASSQDLTGSNEKLFF
19	TRBV5-1	TRBD2	CASSLYKPGTSGSTDTQYF
11	TRBV11-2	.	CASTLKDTQYF
14	TRBV11-3	TRBD1	CASSLGTGATEAFF
15	TRBV7-2	TRBD2	CASSRWTSENYEQYF
15	TRBV9	.	CASSVQDYHADTQYF
16	TRBV21-1	.	CASSKIWSAVAVPQHF
12	TRBV9	.	CASSVDEGELFF
15	TRBV28	.	CASSLHPGASNEQFF
15	TRBV28	.	CASRMTGTRMKEAFF
11	TRBV28	.	CASSTTYGILF
14	TRBV5-4	TRBD1	CASSFGTGRNEQFF
16	TRBV18	.	CASSLPGGSRRNEQYF
11	TRBV6-1	.	CASRDAEKLFF
14	TRBV2	TRBD1	CASRDRGFYNEQFF
17	TRBV6-1	.	CASSVGTLGLLRAEQFF
15	TRBV27	TRBD2	CASSFGGSRTDTQYF
14	TRBV19	TRBD1	CASSIRGPNQPQHF
16	TRBV7-3	TRBD2	CASSLGLAGQADTQYF
16	TRBV7-3	TRBD2	CASSYLGGGPFNEQFF